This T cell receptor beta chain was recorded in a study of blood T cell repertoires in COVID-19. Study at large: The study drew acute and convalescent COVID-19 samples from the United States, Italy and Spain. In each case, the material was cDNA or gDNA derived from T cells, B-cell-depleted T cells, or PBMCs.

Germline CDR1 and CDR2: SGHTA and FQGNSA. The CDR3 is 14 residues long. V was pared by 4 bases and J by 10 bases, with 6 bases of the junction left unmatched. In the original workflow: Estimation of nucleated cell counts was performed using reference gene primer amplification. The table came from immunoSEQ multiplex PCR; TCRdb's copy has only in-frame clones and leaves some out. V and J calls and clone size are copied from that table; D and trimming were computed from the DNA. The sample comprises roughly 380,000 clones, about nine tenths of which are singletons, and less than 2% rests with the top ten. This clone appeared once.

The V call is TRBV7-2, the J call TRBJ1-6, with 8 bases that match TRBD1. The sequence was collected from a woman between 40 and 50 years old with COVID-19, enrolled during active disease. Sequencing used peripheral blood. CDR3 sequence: CASSSNSGGSPLHF. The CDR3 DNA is TGTGCCAGCAGCTCAAATTCAGGGGGCTCACCCCTCCACTTT.